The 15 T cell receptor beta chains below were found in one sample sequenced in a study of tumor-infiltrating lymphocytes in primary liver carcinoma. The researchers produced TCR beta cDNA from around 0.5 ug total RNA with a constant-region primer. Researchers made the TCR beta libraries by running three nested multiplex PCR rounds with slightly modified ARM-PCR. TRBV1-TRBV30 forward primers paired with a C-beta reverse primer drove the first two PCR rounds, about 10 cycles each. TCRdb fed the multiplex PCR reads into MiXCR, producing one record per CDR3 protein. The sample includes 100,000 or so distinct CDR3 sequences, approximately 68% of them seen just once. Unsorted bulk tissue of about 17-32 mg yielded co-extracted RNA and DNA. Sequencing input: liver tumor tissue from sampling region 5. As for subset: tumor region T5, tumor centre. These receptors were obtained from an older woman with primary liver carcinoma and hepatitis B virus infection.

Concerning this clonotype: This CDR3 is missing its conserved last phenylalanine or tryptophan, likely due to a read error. CDR3 sequence (DNA): TGTGCCATCAGTGATGCCGCTTCGACTAATGAAAAACTGTTTCTT. It specifies CAISDAASTNEKLFL. The rearrangement uses TRBV10-3 and TRBJ1-4; no clear D. Trimming took 3 bases from V and 2 from J, leaving 10 bases between them. The CDR3 length is 15 residues. Germline CDR1 is ENHRY and CDR2 is SYGVKD.

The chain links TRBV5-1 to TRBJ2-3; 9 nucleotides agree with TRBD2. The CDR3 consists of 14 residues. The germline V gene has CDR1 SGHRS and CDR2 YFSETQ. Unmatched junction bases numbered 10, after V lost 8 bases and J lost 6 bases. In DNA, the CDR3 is TGCGCCAGTAGTCACAGCGGGAGGCCCGATACGCAGTATTTT. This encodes CASSHSGRPDTQYF. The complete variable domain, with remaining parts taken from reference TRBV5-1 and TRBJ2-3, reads KAGVTQTPRYLIKTRGQQVTLSCSPISGHRSVSWYQQTPGQGLQFLFEYFSETQRNKGNFPGRFSGRQFSNSRSEMNVSTLELGDSALYLCASSHSGRPDTQYFGPGTRLTVL.

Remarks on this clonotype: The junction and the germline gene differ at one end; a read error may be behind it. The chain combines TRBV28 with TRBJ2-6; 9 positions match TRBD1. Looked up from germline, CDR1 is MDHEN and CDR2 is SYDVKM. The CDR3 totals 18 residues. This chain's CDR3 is CASSPPGQGHTGAYVLTF. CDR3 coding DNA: TGTGCCAGCAGTCCCCCGGGACAGGGTCACACTGGGGCCTACGTCCTGACTTTC.

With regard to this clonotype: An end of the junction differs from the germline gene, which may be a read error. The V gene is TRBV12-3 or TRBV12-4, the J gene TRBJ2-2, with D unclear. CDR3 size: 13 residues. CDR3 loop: CARSWAAAGELFF. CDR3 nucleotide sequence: TGTGCCAGGAGTTGGGCCGCCGCCGGGGAGCTGTTTTTT.

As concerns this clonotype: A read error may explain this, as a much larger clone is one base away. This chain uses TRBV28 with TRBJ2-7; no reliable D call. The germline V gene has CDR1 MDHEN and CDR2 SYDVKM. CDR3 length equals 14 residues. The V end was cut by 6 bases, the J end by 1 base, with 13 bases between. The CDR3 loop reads CASSFIGPSYEQYF. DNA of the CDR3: TGTGCCAGCAGCTTCATCGGGCCTTCCTACGAGCAGTACTTC. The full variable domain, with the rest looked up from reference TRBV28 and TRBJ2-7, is DVKVTQSSRYLVKRTGEKVFLECVQDMDHENMFWYRQDPGLGLRLIYFSYDVKMKEKGDIPEGYSVSREKKERFSLILESASTNQTSMYLCASSFIGPSYEQYFGPGTRLTVT.

CDR3 amino acids: CASSLTSGVANVLTF. CDR3 DNA sequence: TGCGCCAGCAGCTTGACCTCAGGGGTAGCCAACGTCCTGACTTTC. The gene calls are TRBV5-1 and TRBJ2-6; D might be TRBD1 (6 bases). The CDR3 has 15 residues. With 1 base removed from V and 7 bases from J, the gap between germline ends came to 12 bases. Germline CDR1 is SGHRS and CDR2 is YFSETQ.

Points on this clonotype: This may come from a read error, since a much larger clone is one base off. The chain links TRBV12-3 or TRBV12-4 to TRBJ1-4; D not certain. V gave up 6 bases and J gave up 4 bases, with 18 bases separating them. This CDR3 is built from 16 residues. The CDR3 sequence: CASRGRAGRHNEKLFF. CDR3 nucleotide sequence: TGTGCCAGCAGAGGTCGGGCAGGACGACATAATGAAAAACTGTTTTTT.

The CDR3 sequence: CASRRTAGEGNEQFF. The CDR3 bases are TGTGCCAGCAGACGAACAGCGGGAGAAGGGAATGAGCAGTTCTTC. V is TRBV6-4 and J is TRBJ2-1; TRBD2 matches 8 bases. Germline V gene data show CDR1 as MRHNA and CDR2 as SNTAGT. V was pared by 6 bases and J by 7 bases, with 11 bases of the junction left unmatched. CDR3 length: 15 amino acids.

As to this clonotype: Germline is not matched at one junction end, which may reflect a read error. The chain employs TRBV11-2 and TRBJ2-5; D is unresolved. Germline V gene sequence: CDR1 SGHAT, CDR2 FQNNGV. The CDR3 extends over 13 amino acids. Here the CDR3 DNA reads TGTGCCAGCAGCTTGGGCTTAAAAGAGATCCAGTACTTC. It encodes CASSLGLKEIQYF.

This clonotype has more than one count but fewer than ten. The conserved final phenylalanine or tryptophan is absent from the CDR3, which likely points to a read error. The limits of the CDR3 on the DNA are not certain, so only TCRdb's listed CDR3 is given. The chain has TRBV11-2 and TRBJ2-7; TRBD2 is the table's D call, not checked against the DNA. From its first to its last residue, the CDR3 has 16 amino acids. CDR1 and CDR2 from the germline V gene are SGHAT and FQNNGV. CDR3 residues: CASSYGGRTSGSEQYL.

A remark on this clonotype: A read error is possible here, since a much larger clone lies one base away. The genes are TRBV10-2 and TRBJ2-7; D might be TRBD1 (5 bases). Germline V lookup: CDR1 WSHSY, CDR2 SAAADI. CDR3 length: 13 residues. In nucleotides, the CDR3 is TGCGACAGCAGACCGACAGCCACCTACGAGCAGTACTTC. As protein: CDSRPTATYEQYF.

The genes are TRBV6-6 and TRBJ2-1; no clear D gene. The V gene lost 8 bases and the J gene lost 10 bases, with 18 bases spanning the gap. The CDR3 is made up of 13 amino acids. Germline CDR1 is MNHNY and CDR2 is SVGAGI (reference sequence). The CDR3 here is CASWEMPGDEQFF. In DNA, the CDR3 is TGTGCCAGCTGGGAAATGCCAGGCGACGAGCAGTTCTTC.

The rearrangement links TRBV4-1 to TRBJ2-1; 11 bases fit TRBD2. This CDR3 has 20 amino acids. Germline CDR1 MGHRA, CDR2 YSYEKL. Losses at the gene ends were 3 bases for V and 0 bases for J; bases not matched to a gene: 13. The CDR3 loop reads CASSHDPWTSGRSSYNEQFF. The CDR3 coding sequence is TGCGCCAGCAGCCACGATCCGTGGACTAGCGGGCGAAGCTCCTACAATGAGCAGTTCTTC.

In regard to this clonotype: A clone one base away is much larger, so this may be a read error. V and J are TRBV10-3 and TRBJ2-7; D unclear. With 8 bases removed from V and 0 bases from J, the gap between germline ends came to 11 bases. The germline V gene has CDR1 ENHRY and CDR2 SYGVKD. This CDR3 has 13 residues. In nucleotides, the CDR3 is TGTGCCATCCCAGCCTCAAGCTCCTACGAGCAGTACTTC. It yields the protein CAIPASSSYEQYF.

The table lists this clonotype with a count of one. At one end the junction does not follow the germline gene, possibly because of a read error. The CDR3 region is CVSSLVLAHNEQFF. The CDR3 nucleotides are TGTGTCAGCAGCTTGGTACTAGCCCACAATGAACAGTTCTTC. The chain uses TRBV5-4 and TRBJ2-1; D is perhaps TRBD2 (6 bases). Germline lookup yields CDR1 SGHNT and CDR2 YYREEE (reference sequence). The CDR3 length is 14 residues.